This TCR beta chain was sequenced for a study of T cell responses to AZD1222 COVID-19 vaccine (dated by TCRdb to 2020 to 2022). A note on the overall study: TCR sequencing was performed for 233 trial participants, of whom roughly 200 were given two doses of AZD1222 and approximately 25 were given two doses of MenACWY control vaccine. Trial participants were enrolled by age into subgroups of 18-55, 56-69 and 70-plus years, and about 150, 27 and 61 TCR-sequenced participants, respectively, were included in these subgroups.

The sample's time point label, in plain terms: about 28 days (+/-7) after the second vaccine dose. AZD1222 recipients given second doses at about 4 weeks or at about 12 weeks were pooled, since spike-specific TCR depth and breadth were not found to differ between the two schedules. Vaccinee samples came from UK trials COV001 and COV002, including a single-blind randomized controlled phase 2/3 trial of AZD1222 (ChAdOx1 nCoV-19) in healthy adults. For TCRbeta chain sequencing, PBMC samples from trial participants were taken at day 0 and at day 28 after the second dose. The CDR3 runs 11 amino acids, cysteine and phenylalanine included. The entry retains the CDR3 DNA only, 33 bases that are in frame from base 1. V drops 8 bases and J drops 5 bases, leaving 8 bases in between. CDR1 and CDR2 are drawn from the germline V gene (reference sequence): LGHDT, YNNKEL. The CDR3 regions of human TCRbeta chains were analyzed by immunosequencing. In the authors' own workflow: TCRs in the repertoires were matched against a reference library of SARS-CoV-2-specific TCRs that had been generated with the MIRA antigen-specificity platform. Breadth meant the fraction of unique TCRs that were SARS-CoV-2-associated, whereas depth meant the fraction of total T cells that were SARS-CoV-2-associated. Using the MIRA data, every spike-specific TCR was mapped to the spike region that the TCR reacted to and assigned to either a CD4 or a CD8 class. Log10-transformed breadth and depth values were compared by one-way ANOVA with Sidak's multiple comparisons tests. TCRdb provides this immuneACCESS table in a form limited to in-frame rearrangements. Some clones are lacking; in checked studies, under half of them reflect an unresolved V gene, and why the rest are absent is not known. That table supplies the V and J calls and clone size; D and trimming were determined from the DNA. The sample records 90,000 to 150,000 clones, roughly 86% of which are singletons. The ten largest clones represent approximately 15% of the sample.

Points the paper makes about the study in general: No day 14 peak-response samples were available, so repertoires were characterized only after the peak T cell response. After two AZD1222 doses, both the breadth and the depth of spike-specific TCRs were significantly higher than at day 0 and than in MenACWY recipients. The whole spike protein was spanned by vaccine-associated CD4 TCRs, and dominant responses were seen in regions 160-218 and 743-854. Reportedly, almost half of the unique spike-specific TCRs recognized epitopes lying outside the regions that are mutated in the B.1.351 and B.1.1.7 variants. Participants were mostly white British, with more females than males. The authors suggested clonal diversity may have been underestimated. Conclusions about previously exposed vaccinees were limited because only a handful of AZD1222 recipients were SARS-CoV-2 seropositive at baseline. The 56-69-year group was small, and its depth increase did not reach significance, likely because of low power.

Concerning this clone itself: The clone's antigen remains unknown. No per-base quality is available; no much larger clone lies one base away.

This sequence uses TRBV3-1 (or the pseudogene TRBV3-2) and TRBJ2-3; no D segment can be confidently identified. The source is an adult who received the AZD1222 COVID-19 vaccine. Sequenced here: peripheral blood, sampled 28 days after the second AZD1222 dose. The DNA is TGTGCCAGCGCCGGGCTAGATACGCAGTATTTT. Translation gives CASAGLDTQYF.